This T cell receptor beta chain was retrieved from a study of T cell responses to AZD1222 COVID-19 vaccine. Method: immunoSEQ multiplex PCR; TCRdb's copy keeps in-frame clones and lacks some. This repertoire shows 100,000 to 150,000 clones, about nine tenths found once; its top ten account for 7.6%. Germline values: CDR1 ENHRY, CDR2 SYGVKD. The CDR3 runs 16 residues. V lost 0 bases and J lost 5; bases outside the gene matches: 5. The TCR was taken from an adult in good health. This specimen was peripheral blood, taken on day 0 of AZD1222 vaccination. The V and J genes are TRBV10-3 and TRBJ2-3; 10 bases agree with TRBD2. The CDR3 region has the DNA TGTGCCATCAGTGAGTCGGCTAGCGGGAGTGGAGATACGCAGTATTTT. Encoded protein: CAISESASGSGDTQYF.